These T cell receptor beta chains were read from a single sample in a study of blood T cells in healthy people across ages. TCRdb processed the 5' RACE reads anew with MiXCR; each CDR3 protein has one entry. The table includes 650,000 to 1,000,000 distinct CDR3 sequences, 35% to 40% detected once. Sequenced sample: blood. These TCRs come from a man younger than 30 in good health. The CDR3 runs from the conserved cysteine through the conserved F or W. Fields, in order: J gene, clone size, V gene, D gene, CDR3 protein, CDR3 DNA. D genes are given only for firm matches. Size values are once, few and many counts, or a class for expanded clones, and some rows have none.

>TRBJ1-1|.|TRBV7-2|.
CASIADQNTEAFF
TGTGCCAGCATCGCGGACCAGAACACTGAAGCTTTCTTT
>TRBJ2-6|many|TRBV30|.
CAWSVWRRSSGANVLTF
TGTGCCTGGAGTGTTTGGAGAAGGAGCTCTGGGGCCAACGTCCTGACTTTC
>TRBJ1-4|.|TRBV15|.
CATSRSFGGGEKLFF
TGTGCCACCAGCAGATCCTTCGGGGGCGGTGAAAAACTGTTTTTT
>TRBJ1-2|once|TRBV20-1|.
CSAPGRLHYGYTF
TGCAGTGCCCCGGGCCGGCTCCACTATGGCTACACCTTC
>TRBJ2-5|.|TRBV12-3/TRBV12-4|.
CASTLGREETQYF
TGTGCCAGCACCCTCGGCAGGGAAGAGACCCAGTACTTC
>TRBJ1-5|few|TRBV4-1|TRBD1
CASSPQRGGSADQPQHF
TGCGCCAGCAGCCCCCAGAGAGGGGGCTCGGCGGATCAGCCCCAGCATTTT
>TRBJ2-3|few|TRBV7-9|TRBD1
CASSLRQGSSDTQYF
TGTGCCAGCAGCTTACGACAGGGCAGTTCGGATACGCAGTATTTT
>TRBJ1-5|.|TRBV2|TRBD1
CASSAHDRVQPQHF
TGTGCCAGCAGTGCCCATGACAGGGTTCAGCCCCAGCATTTT
>TRBJ1-4|few|TRBV12-3/TRBV12-4|.
CASSLRDGEKLFF
TGTGCCAGCAGTTTACGAGATGGGGAAAAACTGTTTTTT
>TRBJ2-1|.|TRBV20-1|TRBD2
CSAVTSGKYNEQFF
TGCAGTGCTGTAACTAGCGGGAAATACAATGAGCAGTTCTTC
>TRBJ2-7|many|TRBV13|.
CASSSGSLVYEQYF
TGTGCCAGCAGCTCCGGGTCGCTTGTCTACGAGCAGTACTTC
>TRBJ2-5|many|TRBV7-9|.
CASSSPWKQETQYF
TGTGCCAGCAGCTCCCCATGGAAACAAGAGACCCAGTACTTC
>TRBJ2-3|few|TRBV20-1|TRBD2
CCARDPGGVTDTQYF
TGCTGTGCTAGAGATCCCGGGGGGGTCACAGATACGCAGTATTTT
>TRBJ1-1|.|TRBV25-1|.
CASTPVGLTEAFF
TGTGCCAGCACCCCAGTTGGGCTCACTGAAGCTTTCTTT
>TRBJ2-1|.|TRBV6-5|.
CASSRHGGSQAEQFF
TGTGCCAGCAGCCGACACGGTGGGTCGCAGGCGGAGCAGTTCTTC
>TRBJ1-1|.|TRBV6-2/TRBV6-3|.
CASSYSSPRGGNTEAFF
TGTGCCAGCAGTTACTCGAGCCCCAGGGGCGGGAACACTGAAGCTTTCTTT
>TRBJ1-6|.|TRBV5-1|TRBD1
CASSSRGTDTPDNSPLHF
TGCGCCAGCAGCTCCCGGGGGACAGATACGCCGGATAATTCACCCCTCCACTTT
>TRBJ1-2|.|TRBV5-1|TRBD1
CASSPFSPVRDRADGYTF
TGCGCCAGCAGCCCGTTTTCTCCCGTCCGGGACAGGGCAGATGGCTACACCTTC
>TRBJ1-2|many|TRBV2|.
CASSGTQPNYGYTF
TGTGCCAGCAGTGGGACACAACCTAACTATGGCTACACCTTC
>TRBJ1-6|.|TRBV4-2|.
CASSQDRGASPLHF
TGTGCCAGCAGCCAAGACAGGGGAGCTTCACCCCTCCACTTT
>TRBJ1-1|few|TRBV20-1|TRBD1
CSARQGELMNTEAFF
TGCAGTGCCAGACAGGGGGAACTAATGAACACTGAAGCTTTCTTT
>TRBJ1-5|.|TRBV6-2/TRBV6-3|.
CASSYSDRPLMQPQHF
TGTGCCAGCAGTTACTCCGACAGGCCCCTTATGCAGCCCCAGCATTTT
>TRBJ2-3|many|TRBV24-1|.
CATSDLGATDTQYF
TGTGCCACCAGTGACCTTGGAGCCACAGATACGCAGTATTTT
>TRBJ1-5|.|TRBV27|.
CASRGGESGNQPQHF
TGTGCCAGTCGCGGGGGGGAAAGCGGCAATCAGCCCCAGCATTTT
>TRBJ2-5|.|TRBV7-9|.
CASSRDFSARETQYF
TGTGCCAGCTCGAGGGACTTCTCCGCGCGGGAGACCCAGTACTTC
>TRBJ2-2|.|TRBV6-6|TRBD1
CASRETGGGELFF
TGTGCCAGCAGAGAAACAGGGGGAGGGGAGCTGTTTTTT
>TRBJ2-3|few|TRBV7-8|TRBD2
CASSTRLAEGTDTQYF
TGTGCCAGCAGCACCCGACTAGCGGAGGGCACAGATACGCAGTATTTT
>TRBJ1-1|few|TRBV14|.
CASSQISTEAFF
TGTGCCAGCAGCCAAATATCCACTGAAGCTTTCTTT
>TRBJ1-1|few|TRBV7-2|.
CASSPEAGRMNTEAFF
TGTGCCAGCAGCCCCGAGGCGGGACGGATGAACACTGAAGCTTTCTTT
>TRBJ1-5|few|TRBV7-9|.
CASSPGAGVNQPQHF
TGTGCCAGCAGCCCCGGAGCAGGCGTCAATCAGCCCCAGCATTTT
>TRBJ2-2|.|TRBV23-1|.
CASSHKTGSCPGELFF
TGCGCCAGCAGTCATAAAACCGGGTCCTGCCCCGGGGAGCTGTTTTTT
>TRBJ2-2|.|TRBV21-1|.
CASSKESPRSGSSRCFGELFF
TGTGCCAGCAGCAAAGAGTCGCCGAGGTCAGGGTCCTCACGATGCTTCGGGGAGCTGTTTTTT
>TRBJ1-2|.|TRBV6-5|.
CASRGIKNYGYTF
TGTGCCAGCAGGGGAATTAAGAACTATGGCTACACCTTC
>TRBJ2-1|few|TRBV5-1|.
CASSFPGRSYNEQFF
TGCGCCAGCAGCTTTCCAGGGCGCTCCTACAATGAGCAGTTCTTC
>TRBJ2-1|.|TRBV4-1|TRBD2
CASSHVRVAGGQGNEQFF
TGCGCCAGCAGCCATGTAAGAGTGGCGGGGGGGCAGGGGAATGAGCAGTTCTTC
>TRBJ2-5|.|TRBV20-1|TRBD1
CSASIVATNRHRGQLGNIKTQYF
TGCAGTGCGAGTATCGTGGCAACTAATCGACACAGGGGGCAACTGGGGAACATTAAGACCCAGTACTTC
>TRBJ1-1|few|TRBV7-3|.
CASSRGLITEAFF
TGTGCCAGCAGTCGGGGCTTGATCACTGAAGCTTTCTTT
>TRBJ1-1|.|TRBV12-3/TRBV12-4|.
CASTPSGLLGTEAFF
TGTGCCAGCACCCCGTCTGGGCTTTTGGGCACTGAAGCTTTCTTT
>TRBJ2-6|.|TRBV4-3|TRBD1
CASSRWSDRETPSTTGANVLTF
TGCGCCAGCAGCCGTTGGAGTGACAGGGAAACCCCCTCTACTACTGGGGCCAACGTCCTGACTTTC
>TRBJ1-5|.|TRBV9|TRBD1
CASSVGDRVSGHQPQHF
TGTGCCAGCAGCGTAGGAGACAGGGTTTCCGGCCATCAGCCCCAGCATTTT